This T cell receptor (beta chain) was obtained from a study of shared clonotypes between healthy human individuals. The wider study: A couple of women and a few men aged 18 to 49 served as donors.

This clone has just one count. The antigen remains unidentified. Study-wide results and caveats: Larger estimated richness was generally seen in naive subsets than in memory subsets. It was observed that 5% to 6% of naive CD4 clonotypes were shared across several donors. Sorted-subset sequencing, rarefaction showed, was incomplete despite large depth.

There are 14 residues in the CDR3. Trimming removed 3 bases at V and 6 bases at J, with 13 bases between. Germline CDR1 and CDR2: SGHNT and YYREEE (reference sequence). In the naive CD8 group, cells lacked CD45RO and were positively selected for CCR7, so terminally differentiated effector memory CD45RA+ cells were left out. Clones were read by immunoSEQ multiplex PCR, and TCRdb kept only the in-frame ones, dropping some. In the table there are some 580,000 clones, 95% to 98% of which are singletons. J is TRBJ2-1 and V is TRBV5-4; a possible D gene is TRBD2 (5 bases). This receptor was identified in a man younger than 40 in good health. Sequenced sample: naive CD8+ T cells sorted from blood. The CDR3 nucleotides read TGTGCCAGCAGCTCCGGAGGTCCCAGCAATGAGCAGTTCTTC. Translated, it gives CASSSGGPSNEQFF.